The source of this T cell receptor beta chain is a study of T cell responses to AZD1222 COVID-19 vaccine. Study-level points and caveats: There were repertoire samples only from the period after the peak T cell response. Spike-wide coverage was observed for vaccine-associated CD4 TCRs, with dominant responses at 160-218 and 743-854. Vaccination with two AZD1222 doses was followed by a rise in Spike-specific TCR breadth and depth.

Measured with immunoSEQ multiplex PCR; TCRdb has only the in-frame clones, and not every one. The profile shows tens of thousands of clones, 90% of them singletons. The CDR3 consists of 13 residues. Trimming shortened V by 2 bases and J by 1 base, and 5 bases separated the two germline ends. Germline V lookup: CDR1 LNHDA, CDR2 SQIVND (reference sequence). To note about this clone: Its antigen remains unknown.

Sequenced here: peripheral blood, sampled 28 days after the second AZD1222 dose. This TCR came from an adult who received the AZD1222 COVID-19 vaccine. The chain uses TRBV19 and TRBJ1-1; D is uncertain. The CDR3 region has the DNA TGTGCCAGTAGTATATGGAGGAACACTGAAGCTTTCTTT. This translates into CASSIWRNTEAFF.